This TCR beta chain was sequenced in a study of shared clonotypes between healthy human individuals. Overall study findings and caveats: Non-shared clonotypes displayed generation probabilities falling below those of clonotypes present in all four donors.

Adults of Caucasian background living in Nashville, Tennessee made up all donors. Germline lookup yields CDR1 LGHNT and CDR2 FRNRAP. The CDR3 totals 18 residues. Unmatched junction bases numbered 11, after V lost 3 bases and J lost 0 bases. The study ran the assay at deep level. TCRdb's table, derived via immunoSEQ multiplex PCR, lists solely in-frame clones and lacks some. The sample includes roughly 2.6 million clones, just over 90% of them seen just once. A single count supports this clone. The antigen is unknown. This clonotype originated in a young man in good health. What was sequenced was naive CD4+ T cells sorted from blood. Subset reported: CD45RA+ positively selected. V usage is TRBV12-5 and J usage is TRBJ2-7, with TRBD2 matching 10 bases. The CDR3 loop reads CASGFRQPLAGASYEQYF. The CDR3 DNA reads TGTGCTAGTGGTTTCCGACAACCCCTAGCGGGGGCCTCCTACGAGCAGTACTTC. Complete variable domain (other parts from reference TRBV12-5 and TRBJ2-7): DARVTQTPRHKVTEMGQEVTMRCQPILGHNTVFWYRQTMMQGLELLAYFRNRAPLDDSGMPKDRFSAEMPDATLATLKIQPSEPRDSAVYFCASGFRQPLAGASYEQYFGPGTRLTVT.